These 25 T cell receptor beta chains were all obtained from the same sample, sequenced in a study of tumor-infiltrating lymphocytes in primary liver carcinoma. Unsorted whole blood yielded the blood RNA, and germline DNA was also extracted. Starting from roughly 0.5 ug of total RNA, TCR beta cDNA was produced with a primer in the constant region. The TCR beta library was amplified through three nested multiplex PCR rounds in a modified ARM-PCR procedure. Rounds one and two of PCR, each of 10 cycles, were primed with TRBV1-TRBV30 forward primers and a C-beta reverse primer. Via MiXCR, TCRdb re-called the multiplex PCR reads, giving one row per CDR3 protein. The sample holds approximately 320,000 distinct CDR3 sequences, nearly 60% seen once. The sequenced sample consisted of peripheral blood. These receptors came from a woman between 25 and 40 years old with primary liver carcinoma and hepatitis B virus infection.

Points on this clonotype: A junction end diverges from the germline sequence, so it may reflect a read error. V is TRBV18 and J is TRBJ2-7; 8 bases are shared with TRBD2. The CDR3 is 12 amino acids. Per the germline V gene, CDR1 is KGHSH and CDR2 is LQKENI. CDR3 DNA: TGTGCCAGCTCCCCGGGAGGGACCGAGCAGAACTTC. It codes for CASSPGGTEQNF.

This clonotype was seen only a few times. The gene calls are TRBV12-3 or TRBV12-4 and TRBJ2-1, with 9 bases that match TRBD1. This CDR3 region has 18 residues. J gave up 0 bases and V 1 base, and 7 bases lay outside the gene matches. The CDR3 spells CASSLVGVGQGSYNEQFF. Here the CDR3 DNA reads TGTGCCAGCAGTTTAGTGGGGGTGGGACAGGGCTCCTACAATGAGCAGTTCTTC.

This clonotype has at least ten counts. The J gene is TRBJ1-2, the V gene TRBV29-1; maybe TRBD1 (5 bases). The V gene lost 3 bases and the J gene lost 7 bases, with 18 bases spanning the gap. The V gene's germline CDR1 is SQVTM and CDR2 ANQGSEA. This CDR3 is built from 14 residues. The CDR3 here is CSVDQSGAASGYTF. The CDR3, as DNA: TGCAGCGTTGATCAGAGCGGGGCCGCAAGTGGCTACACCTTC. Full variable domain (missing parts from reference TRBV29-1 and TRBJ1-2): SAVISQKPSRDICQRGTSLTIQCQVDSQVTMMFWYRQQPGQSLTLIATANQGSEATYESGFVIDKFPISRPNLTFSTLTVSNMSPEDSSIYLCSVDQSGAASGYTFGSGTRLTVV.

The chain is built from TRBV12-3 or TRBV12-4 and TRBJ2-1; either TRBD1 or TRBD2 may fit D (6 bases each). This CDR3 is built from 15 residues. Trimming took off 6 bases at V and 7 bases at J, with 19 bases between the two ends. This CDR3 is CASSQRGDSYNEQFF. CDR3 nucleotides: TGTGCCAGCAGCCAGAGGGGGGACTCTTATAATGAGCAGTTCTTC.

The genes are TRBV5-5 and TRBJ1-2, with D possibly TRBD1 on 5 matching bases. V was clipped by 3 bases and J by 10 bases, with 25 bases between them. The CDR3 is made up of 16 amino acids. The germline gives CDR1 SGHKS, CDR2 YYEKEE (reference sequence). CDR3 bases: TGTGCCAGCAGCTCGCAACCCGGGTTAGGGGCTTTAGACTACACCTTC. It yields the protein CASSSQPGLGALDYTF.

About this clonotype itself: A clone one base away is much larger, so this may be a read error. The chain uses TRBV4-1 and TRBJ2-1; a possible D gene is TRBD1 (5 bases). Germline loops: CDR1 MGHRA, CDR2 YSYEKL. The V end was cut by 0 bases, the J end by 0 bases, with 12 bases between. This CDR3 is built from 17 residues. In DNA form, the CDR3 reads TGCGCCAGCAGCCAAGAAGGGGCTCCTATCTCCTACAATGAGCAGTTCTTC. This sequence encodes CASSQEGAPISYNEQFF.

There are many counts of this clonotype. The genes are TRBV11-2 and TRBJ2-7; TRBD1 matches at 8 bases. Germline CDR1 reads SGHAT; CDR2 reads FQNNGV. V lost 5 bases, J lost 3 bases, and 9 bases stayed unmatched. This CDR3 contains 15 residues. The CDR3 DNA reads as TGTGCCAGCAGCACTACGGACAGGGCAAACTACGAGCAGTACTTC. Its protein is CASSTTDRANYEQYF.

Comments on this clonotype: At one end the junction does not follow the germline gene, possibly because of a read error. This sequence joins TRBV12-3 or TRBV12-4 and TRBJ2-7; D gene uncertain. The CDR3 is made up of 15 amino acids. The chain's CDR3 is CASSSGSLPLYDQYF. DNA of the CDR3: TGTGCTAGCAGTTCCGGGTCCCTCCCGTTATACGATCAGTACTTC.

The table lists this clonotype with many counts. The chain links TRBV29-1 to TRBJ1-1; D perhaps matches TRBD1 (6 bases). The CDR3 has 15 residues. The germline V gene has CDR1 SQVTM and CDR2 ANQGSEA. V was shortened by 4 bases and J by 0 bases, with 15 bases between the two germline ends. CDR3 residues: CSVVLQGPVNTEAFF. The CDR3 DNA follows: TGCAGCGTTGTATTACAGGGTCCGGTGAACACTGAAGCTTTCTTT.

This clonotype has ten or more counts. The chain is built from TRBV12-3 or TRBV12-4 and TRBJ2-2, with D possibly TRBD1 on 7 matching bases. V lost 5 bases to trimming and J lost 4 bases, with 14 bases between them. The CDR3 loop spans 15 amino acids. The CDR3 sequence: CASSPRQGGTGELFF. Here the CDR3 DNA reads TGTGCCAGCAGTCCACGACAGGGAGGCACCGGGGAGCTGTTTTTT.

The table lists this clonotype with a count of one. As the CDR3 is not closed by the conserved phenylalanine or tryptophan, this likely results from a read error. The chain recombines TRBV11-3 with TRBJ1-1, with a weak D call TRBD1 (5 bases). V was shortened by 8 bases and J by 8 bases, with 12 bases between the two germline ends. Germline-derived CDR1 and CDR2 are SGHNT and YENEEA. The CDR3 runs to 11 residues. CDR3 amino acids: CASSMTAEAFS. The CDR3 DNA is TGTGCCAGCTCCATGACAGCAGAAGCTTTCTCT.

CDR3 region: CASSLDTFTGELFF. Written as DNA, the CDR3 is TGTGCCAGCAGCTTGGACACTTTCACCGGGGAGCTGTTTTTT. This chain connects TRBV5-4 to TRBJ2-2; D gene unclear. Germline V gives CDR1 SGHNT, CDR2 YYREEE (reference sequence). The CDR3 length is 14 residues. Trimming pared 0 bases from V and 4 bases from J, leaving 7 bases between.

The table lists this clonotype with a few counts. CDR3 coding DNA: TGTGCCAGCAGTGAACCAGCGGGAGTTGGTTACGAGCAGTACTTC. It is translated as CASSEPAGVGYEQYF. The chain uses TRBV6-1 and TRBJ2-7; TRBD2 matches at 8 bases. The CDR3 spans 15 residues. CDR1 is MNHNS, CDR2 SASEGT, per germline. Losses at the gene ends were 2 bases for V and 4 bases for J; bases not matched to a gene: 7.

On this clonotype itself: At one boundary the junction diverges from the germline segment, which might be a read error. The rearrangement uses TRBV11-3 and TRBJ2-3; weak D call: TRBD1 (6 bases). The CDR3 totals 12 residues. Germline V lookup: CDR1 SGHNT, CDR2 YENEEA. This chain's CDR3 is CACSQTGLVVNF. As DNA, the CDR3 is TGTGCCTGCAGCCAGACAGGATTAGTCGTCAATTTT.

Note on this clonotype: As the CDR3 is not closed by the conserved phenylalanine or tryptophan, this likely results from a read error. The CDR3 region has the DNA TGTGCCAGCAGTCGGGACGTGAACACCGGGGAGCTGTTTTTG. Residues: CASSRDVNTGELFL. This chain joins TRBV11-2 and TRBJ2-2; D may correspond to TRBD1 or TRBD2 (5 bases each). The CDR3 sequence is 14 residues long. V dropped 6 bases and J dropped 1 base, with 9 bases sitting between them. Germline lookup yields CDR1 SGHAT and CDR2 FQNNGV.

In regard to this clonotype: A clone one base away is much larger, so this may be a read error. The V gene is TRBV12-3 or TRBV12-4, the J gene TRBJ1-1; unclear D gene. The CDR3 is made up of 13 amino acids. The CDR3: CATSFAWGTEAFF. In nucleotides, the CDR3 is TGTGCCACCAGTTTCGCTTGGGGTACTGAAGCTTTCTTT.

About this clonotype itself: This may arise from a read error, as a much more abundant clone is one base away. J is TRBJ1-5 and V is TRBV6-1; a possible D gene is TRBD1 (6 bases). V shed 5 bases and J shed 3 bases, with 14 bases lying between them. CDR1 is MNHNS and CDR2 is SASEGT in the germline V gene. This CDR3 has 15 residues. CDR3 nucleotide sequence: TGTGCCAGCAGTTGTTGGACAGCACCCAATCAGCCCCAGCATTTT. Protein product: CASSCWTAPNQPQHF.

About this clonotype: The CDR3 carries no conserved terminal phenylalanine or tryptophan, so it likely arises from a read error. No DNA is shown, since the ends of the CDR3 on it are uncertain; the CDR3 is the one TCRdb lists. The chain combines TRBV5-4 with TRBJ1-1. The CDR3 length equals 12 residues, ends included. The germline V gene encodes CDR1 SGHNT and CDR2 YYREEE (reference sequence). CDR3 amino acids: CASSLDTTEASI.

The rearrangement joins TRBV5-1 to TRBJ2-1; possible D gene TRBD2, 6 bases. Trimming took 2 bases from V and 4 from J, leaving 13 bases between them. In germline, CDR1 is SGHRS, CDR2 YFSETQ. The CDR3 length is 15 residues. The chain's CDR3 is CASSFGGTLYNEQFF. In DNA, the CDR3 is TGCGCCAGCAGCTTCGGCGGGACCCTTTACAATGAGCAGTTCTTC.

This clonotype was counted only a few times. The chain joins TRBV6-5 to TRBJ2-1; 9 bases fit TRBD2. V lost 6 bases, J lost 8 bases, and 5 bases stayed unmatched. CDR1 MNHEY and CDR2 SVGAGI come from the germline V gene. This CDR3 has 13 amino acids. CDR3 protein: CASRKGLADEQFF. CDR3 nucleotides: TGTGCCAGCAGGAAGGGACTAGCCGATGAGCAGTTCTTC.

The rearrangement links TRBV10-3 to TRBJ2-7, with TRBD2 as a possible D gene (6 bases). The CDR3 runs 13 residues. Deletions cut 0 bases from V and 12 bases from J, with 15 bases between. Germline values: CDR1 ENHRY, CDR2 SYGVKD. Here the CDR3 reads CAISESEGRLGYF. The CDR3 DNA follows: TGTGCCATCAGTGAGTCGGAGGGCCGGCTTGGGTACTTC.

This clonotype has more than one count but fewer than ten. The CDR3 DNA is TGTGCCTGGAGTGTATCACAGGGGACGCAGTATTTT. Residues: CAWSVSQGTQYF. The V gene is TRBV30, the J gene TRBJ2-3; 7 bases map to TRBD1. This CDR3 contains 12 residues. Losses at the gene ends were 0 bases for V and 9 bases for J; bases not matched to a gene: 3. Germline CDR1 and CDR2: GTSNPN and SVGIG (reference sequence).

A word on this clonotype: Here the CDR3 omits its conserved ending phenylalanine or tryptophan, so a read error is the likely source. No DNA is shown, since the ends of the CDR3 on it are uncertain; the CDR3 is the one TCRdb lists. The V gene is TRBV11-1, the J gene TRBJ2-7; the table calls TRBD2, which could not be checked here. The germline V gene encodes CDR1 SGHAT and CDR2 FQDESV (reference sequence). Counting both end residues, the CDR3 totals 14 amino acids. CDR3 sequence reads: CASSPHSGLYEQYL.

Turning to this clonotype: The junction shows a germline mismatch at one end, possibly a read error. The chain employs TRBV11-3 and TRBJ2-7; D is unclear. Germline-derived CDR1 and CDR2 are SGHNT and YENEEA. This CDR3 spans 15 amino acids. This CDR3 is CASSLGQAFCGEHYF. The DNA for the CDR3 is TGTGCCAGCAGCTTAGGGCAGGCATTCTGTGGCGAGCACTACTTC. Full variable domain (remainder filled in from reference TRBV11-3 and TRBJ2-7): EAGVVQSPRYKIIEKKQPVAFWCNPISGHNTLYWYLQNLGQGPELLIRYENEEAVDDSQLPKDRFSAERLKGVDSTLKIQPAELGDSAVYLCASSLGQAFCGEHYFGPGTRLTVT.

This sequence joins TRBV12-3 or TRBV12-4 and TRBJ1-1; weak D call: TRBD1 (5 bases). There are 13 residues in the CDR3. With 2 bases removed from V and 8 bases from J, the gap between germline ends came to 12 bases. The CDR3 bases are TGTGCCAGCAGTTTATCAGGGAGTAACGAAGCTTTCTTT. It is translated as CASSLSGSNEAFF.